This TCR beta chain originates from a study of OX40 agonist ivuxolimab in advanced cancers. Trimming cost V 4 bases and J 3 bases, with 19 bases left between them. Germline V gives CDR1 MNHNS, CDR2 SASEGT. This CDR3 is built from 16 residues. Assay: immunoSEQ multiplex PCR; the TCRdb copy retains only in-frame clones and omits some. The sample carries tens of thousands of clones, more than 85% recorded once. Sample: CD4+ or CD8+ T cells sorted from blood, taken in a trial of the OX40 agonist ivuxolimab. The source of this sequence is an adult with an advanced solid tumor such as melanoma, head and neck, liver or kidney cancer. The chain joins TRBV6-1 to TRBJ2-7; possible D gene TRBD2, 7 bases. The CDR3 DNA sequence: TGTGCCAGCAGTGCCCACAGGGAGAGCGGGATCTACGAGCAGTACTTC. This gives the protein CASSAHRESGIYEQYF.